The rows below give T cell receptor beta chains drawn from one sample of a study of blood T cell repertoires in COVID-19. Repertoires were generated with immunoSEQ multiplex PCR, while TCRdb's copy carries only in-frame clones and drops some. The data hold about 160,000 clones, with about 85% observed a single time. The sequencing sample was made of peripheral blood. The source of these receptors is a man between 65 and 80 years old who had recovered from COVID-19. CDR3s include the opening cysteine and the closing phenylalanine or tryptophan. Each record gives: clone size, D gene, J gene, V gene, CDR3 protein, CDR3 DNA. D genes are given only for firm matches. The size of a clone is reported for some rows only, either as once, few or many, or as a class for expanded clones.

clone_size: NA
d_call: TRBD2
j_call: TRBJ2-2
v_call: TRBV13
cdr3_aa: CASSRLAGSGGELFF
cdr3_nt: TGTGCCAGCAGCCGACTAGCGGGAAGCGGCGGGGAGCTGTTTTTT

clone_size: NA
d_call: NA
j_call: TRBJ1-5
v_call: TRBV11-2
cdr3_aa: CASSLGRAGNQPQHF
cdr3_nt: TGTGCCAGCAGCTTAGGCAGGGCGGGGAATCAGCCCCAGCATTTT

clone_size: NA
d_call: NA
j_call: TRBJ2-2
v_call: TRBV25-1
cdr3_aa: CASSEHSGELFF
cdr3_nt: TGTGCCAGCAGTGAACATTCCGGGGAGCTGTTTTTT

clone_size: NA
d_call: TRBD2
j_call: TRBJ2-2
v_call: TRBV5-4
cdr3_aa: CASSIGTSNTGELFF
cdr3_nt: TGTGCCAGCAGCATCGGGACTAGCAACACCGGGGAGCTGTTTTTT

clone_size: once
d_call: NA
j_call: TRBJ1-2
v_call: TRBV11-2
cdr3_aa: CASTLAGDGYTF
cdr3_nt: TGTGCCAGCACCCTGGCGGGCGACGGCTACACCTTC

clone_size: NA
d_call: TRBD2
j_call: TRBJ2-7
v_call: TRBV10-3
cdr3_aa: CAISESKGAGDEQYF
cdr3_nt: TGTGCCATCAGTGAGTCAAAGGGCGCGGGGGACGAGCAGTACTTC

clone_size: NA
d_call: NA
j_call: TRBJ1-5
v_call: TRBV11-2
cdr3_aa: CASSLVPDQPQHF
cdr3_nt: TGTGCCAGCAGCTTAGTTCCCGATCAGCCCCAGCATTTT

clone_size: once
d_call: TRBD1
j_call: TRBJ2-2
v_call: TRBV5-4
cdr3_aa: CASSLTGDTGELFF
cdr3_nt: TGTGCCAGCAGCTTGACAGGGGACACCGGGGAGCTGTTTTTT

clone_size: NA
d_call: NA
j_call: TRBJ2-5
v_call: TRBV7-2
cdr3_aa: CASSRRPSGRSGQETQYF
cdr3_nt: TGTGCCAGTTCCCGCAGGCCGTCCGGGAGAAGTGGTCAAGAGACCCAGTACTTC

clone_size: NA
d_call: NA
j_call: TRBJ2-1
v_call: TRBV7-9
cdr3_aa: CASNPGVASYNEQFF
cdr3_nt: TGTGCCAGCAACCCAGGAGTAGCGTCCTACAATGAGCAGTTCTTC

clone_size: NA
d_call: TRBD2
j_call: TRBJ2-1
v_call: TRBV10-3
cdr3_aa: CAISPGTRSSDEQFF
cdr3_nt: TGTGCCATCAGCCCCGGGACTAGATCCTCCGATGAGCAGTTCTTC

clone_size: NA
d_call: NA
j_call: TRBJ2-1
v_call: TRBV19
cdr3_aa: CASSAWRANEQFF
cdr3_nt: TGTGCCAGTAGTGCTTGGAGGGCCAATGAGCAGTTCTTC

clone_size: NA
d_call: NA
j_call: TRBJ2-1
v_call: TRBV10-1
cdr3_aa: CASSVRLGNEQFF
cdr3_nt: TGCGCCAGCAGTGTGAGACTAGGGAATGAGCAGTTCTTC

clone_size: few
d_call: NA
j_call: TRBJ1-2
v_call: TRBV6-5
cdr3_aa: CASSPIGAPYGYTF
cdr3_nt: TGTGCCAGCAGCCCCATTGGGGCCCCCTATGGCTACACCTTC

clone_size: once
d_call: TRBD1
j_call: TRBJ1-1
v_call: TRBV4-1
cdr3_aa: CASSRPLLRQGSNTEAFF
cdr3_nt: TGCGCCAGCAGCCGGCCGCTCCTCCGACAGGGTTCGAACACTGAAGCTTTCTTT

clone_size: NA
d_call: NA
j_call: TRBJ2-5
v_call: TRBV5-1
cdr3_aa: CASSLPQETQYF
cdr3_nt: TGCGCCAGCAGCTTGCCGCAAGAGACCCAGTACTTC

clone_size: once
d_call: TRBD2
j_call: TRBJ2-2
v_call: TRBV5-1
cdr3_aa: CASTALASNTGELFF
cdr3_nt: TGCGCCAGCACGGCACTAGCGTCGAACACCGGGGAGCTGTTTTTT

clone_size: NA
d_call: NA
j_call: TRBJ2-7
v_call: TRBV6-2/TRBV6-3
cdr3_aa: CASSKRQNYEQYF
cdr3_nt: TGTGCCAGCAGCAAACGACAAAATTACGAGCAGTACTTC

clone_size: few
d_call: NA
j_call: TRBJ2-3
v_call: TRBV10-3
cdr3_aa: CAISDLAPSTDTQYF
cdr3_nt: TGTGCCATCAGTGATCTAGCGCCTAGCACAGATACGCAGTATTTT

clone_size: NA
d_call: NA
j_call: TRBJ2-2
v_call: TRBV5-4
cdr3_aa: CASSLPGLGANTGELFF
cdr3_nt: TGTGCCAGCAGCCTGCCGGGACTCGGCGCGAACACCGGGGAGCTGTTTTTT

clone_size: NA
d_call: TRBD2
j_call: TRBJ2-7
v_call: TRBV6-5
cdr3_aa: CASRRLAGDEQYF
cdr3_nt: TGTGCCAGCAGGCGACTAGCGGGAGATGAGCAGTACTTC

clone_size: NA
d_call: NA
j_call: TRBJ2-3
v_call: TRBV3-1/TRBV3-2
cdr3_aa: CASAKADDTQYF
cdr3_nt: TGTGCCAGCGCCAAAGCGGACGATACGCAGTATTTT

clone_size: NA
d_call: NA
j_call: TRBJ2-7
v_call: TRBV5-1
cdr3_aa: CASTGDSPYEQYF
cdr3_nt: TGCGCCAGCACCGGAGACAGTCCCTACGAGCAGTACTTC

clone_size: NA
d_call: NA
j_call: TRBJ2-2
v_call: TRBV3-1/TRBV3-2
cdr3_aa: CASSQTTIENTGELFF
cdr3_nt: TGTGCCAGCAGCCAGACGACAATAGAGAACACCGGGGAGCTGTTTTTT

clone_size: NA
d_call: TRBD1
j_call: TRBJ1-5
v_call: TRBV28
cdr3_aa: CASSHRGEGNQPQHF
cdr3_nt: TGTGCCAGCAGCCACAGGGGAGAGGGAAATCAGCCCCAGCATTTT

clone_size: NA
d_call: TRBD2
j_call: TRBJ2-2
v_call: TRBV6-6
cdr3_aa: CASSPSGRADTGELFF
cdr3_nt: TGTGCCAGCAGCCCTAGCGGGAGGGCCGACACCGGGGAGCTGTTTTTT

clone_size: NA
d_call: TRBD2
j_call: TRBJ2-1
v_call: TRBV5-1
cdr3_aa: CASSSWGNSGRIHNEQFF
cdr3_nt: TGCGCCAGCAGCTCTTGGGGCAATAGCGGGCGGATCCACAATGAGCAGTTCTTC

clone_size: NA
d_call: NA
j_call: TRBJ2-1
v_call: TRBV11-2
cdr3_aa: CASSPAVGDIFYNEQFF
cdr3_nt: TGTGCCAGCAGTCCAGCCGTAGGGGACATCTTCTACAATGAGCAGTTCTTC

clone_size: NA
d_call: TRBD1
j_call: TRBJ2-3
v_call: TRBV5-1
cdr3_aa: CASSSGTGGDTQYF
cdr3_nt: TGCGCCAGCAGCTCCGGGACAGGAGGGGATACGCAGTATTTT

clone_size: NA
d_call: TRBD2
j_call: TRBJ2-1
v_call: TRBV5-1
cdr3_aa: CASSLLLAGSLDEQFF
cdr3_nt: TGCGCCAGCAGCCTACTTCTAGCGGGGTCCCTCGATGAGCAGTTCTTC

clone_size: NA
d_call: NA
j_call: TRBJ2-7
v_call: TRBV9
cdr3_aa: CASSSGQRPVEQYF
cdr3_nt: TGTGCCAGCAGCTCCGGACAGCGACCTGTCGAGCAGTACTTC

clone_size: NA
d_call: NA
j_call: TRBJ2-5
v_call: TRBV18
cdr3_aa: CASSPDSRAQYF
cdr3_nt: TGTGCCAGCTCACCAGATAGTCGGGCCCAGTACTTC

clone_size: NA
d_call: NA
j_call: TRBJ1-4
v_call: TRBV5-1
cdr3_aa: CASSFGGQIPNEKLFF
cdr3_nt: TGCGCCAGCAGCTTCGGCGGACAGATCCCCAATGAAAAACTGTTTTTT

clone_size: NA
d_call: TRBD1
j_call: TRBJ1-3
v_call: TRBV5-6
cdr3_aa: CASSQGQDGNTIYF
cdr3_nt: TGTGCCAGCAGCCAAGGACAGGACGGAAACACCATATATTTT

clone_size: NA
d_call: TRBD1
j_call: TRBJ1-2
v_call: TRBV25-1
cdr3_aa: CASSGDRSGGYTF
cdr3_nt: TGTGCCAGCAGTGGGGACAGAAGCGGTGGCTACACCTTC

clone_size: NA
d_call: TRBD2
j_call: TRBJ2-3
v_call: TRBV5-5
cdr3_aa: CASSLERTSGSSDTQYF
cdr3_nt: TGTGCCAGCAGCTTGGAACGGACTAGCGGGAGTTCAGATACGCAGTATTTT

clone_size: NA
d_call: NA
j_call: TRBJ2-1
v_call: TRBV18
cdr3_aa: CASSPDSSSYNEQFF
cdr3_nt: TGTGCCAGCTCACCGGACAGCAGCTCCTACAATGAGCAGTTCTTC

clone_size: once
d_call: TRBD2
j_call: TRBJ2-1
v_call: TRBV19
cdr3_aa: CATLAGGTYNEQFF
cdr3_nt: TGTGCCACTCTAGCGGGAGGAACATACAATGAGCAGTTCTTC

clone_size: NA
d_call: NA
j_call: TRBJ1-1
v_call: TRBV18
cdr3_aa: CASSPKREAAEAFF
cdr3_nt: TGTGCCAGCTCACCCAAGCGAGAAGCGGCTGAAGCTTTCTTT

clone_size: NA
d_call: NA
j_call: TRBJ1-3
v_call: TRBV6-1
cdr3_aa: CASSEIAVSGNTIYF
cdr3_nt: TGTGCCAGCAGTGAAATCGCAGTCTCTGGAAACACCATATATTTT